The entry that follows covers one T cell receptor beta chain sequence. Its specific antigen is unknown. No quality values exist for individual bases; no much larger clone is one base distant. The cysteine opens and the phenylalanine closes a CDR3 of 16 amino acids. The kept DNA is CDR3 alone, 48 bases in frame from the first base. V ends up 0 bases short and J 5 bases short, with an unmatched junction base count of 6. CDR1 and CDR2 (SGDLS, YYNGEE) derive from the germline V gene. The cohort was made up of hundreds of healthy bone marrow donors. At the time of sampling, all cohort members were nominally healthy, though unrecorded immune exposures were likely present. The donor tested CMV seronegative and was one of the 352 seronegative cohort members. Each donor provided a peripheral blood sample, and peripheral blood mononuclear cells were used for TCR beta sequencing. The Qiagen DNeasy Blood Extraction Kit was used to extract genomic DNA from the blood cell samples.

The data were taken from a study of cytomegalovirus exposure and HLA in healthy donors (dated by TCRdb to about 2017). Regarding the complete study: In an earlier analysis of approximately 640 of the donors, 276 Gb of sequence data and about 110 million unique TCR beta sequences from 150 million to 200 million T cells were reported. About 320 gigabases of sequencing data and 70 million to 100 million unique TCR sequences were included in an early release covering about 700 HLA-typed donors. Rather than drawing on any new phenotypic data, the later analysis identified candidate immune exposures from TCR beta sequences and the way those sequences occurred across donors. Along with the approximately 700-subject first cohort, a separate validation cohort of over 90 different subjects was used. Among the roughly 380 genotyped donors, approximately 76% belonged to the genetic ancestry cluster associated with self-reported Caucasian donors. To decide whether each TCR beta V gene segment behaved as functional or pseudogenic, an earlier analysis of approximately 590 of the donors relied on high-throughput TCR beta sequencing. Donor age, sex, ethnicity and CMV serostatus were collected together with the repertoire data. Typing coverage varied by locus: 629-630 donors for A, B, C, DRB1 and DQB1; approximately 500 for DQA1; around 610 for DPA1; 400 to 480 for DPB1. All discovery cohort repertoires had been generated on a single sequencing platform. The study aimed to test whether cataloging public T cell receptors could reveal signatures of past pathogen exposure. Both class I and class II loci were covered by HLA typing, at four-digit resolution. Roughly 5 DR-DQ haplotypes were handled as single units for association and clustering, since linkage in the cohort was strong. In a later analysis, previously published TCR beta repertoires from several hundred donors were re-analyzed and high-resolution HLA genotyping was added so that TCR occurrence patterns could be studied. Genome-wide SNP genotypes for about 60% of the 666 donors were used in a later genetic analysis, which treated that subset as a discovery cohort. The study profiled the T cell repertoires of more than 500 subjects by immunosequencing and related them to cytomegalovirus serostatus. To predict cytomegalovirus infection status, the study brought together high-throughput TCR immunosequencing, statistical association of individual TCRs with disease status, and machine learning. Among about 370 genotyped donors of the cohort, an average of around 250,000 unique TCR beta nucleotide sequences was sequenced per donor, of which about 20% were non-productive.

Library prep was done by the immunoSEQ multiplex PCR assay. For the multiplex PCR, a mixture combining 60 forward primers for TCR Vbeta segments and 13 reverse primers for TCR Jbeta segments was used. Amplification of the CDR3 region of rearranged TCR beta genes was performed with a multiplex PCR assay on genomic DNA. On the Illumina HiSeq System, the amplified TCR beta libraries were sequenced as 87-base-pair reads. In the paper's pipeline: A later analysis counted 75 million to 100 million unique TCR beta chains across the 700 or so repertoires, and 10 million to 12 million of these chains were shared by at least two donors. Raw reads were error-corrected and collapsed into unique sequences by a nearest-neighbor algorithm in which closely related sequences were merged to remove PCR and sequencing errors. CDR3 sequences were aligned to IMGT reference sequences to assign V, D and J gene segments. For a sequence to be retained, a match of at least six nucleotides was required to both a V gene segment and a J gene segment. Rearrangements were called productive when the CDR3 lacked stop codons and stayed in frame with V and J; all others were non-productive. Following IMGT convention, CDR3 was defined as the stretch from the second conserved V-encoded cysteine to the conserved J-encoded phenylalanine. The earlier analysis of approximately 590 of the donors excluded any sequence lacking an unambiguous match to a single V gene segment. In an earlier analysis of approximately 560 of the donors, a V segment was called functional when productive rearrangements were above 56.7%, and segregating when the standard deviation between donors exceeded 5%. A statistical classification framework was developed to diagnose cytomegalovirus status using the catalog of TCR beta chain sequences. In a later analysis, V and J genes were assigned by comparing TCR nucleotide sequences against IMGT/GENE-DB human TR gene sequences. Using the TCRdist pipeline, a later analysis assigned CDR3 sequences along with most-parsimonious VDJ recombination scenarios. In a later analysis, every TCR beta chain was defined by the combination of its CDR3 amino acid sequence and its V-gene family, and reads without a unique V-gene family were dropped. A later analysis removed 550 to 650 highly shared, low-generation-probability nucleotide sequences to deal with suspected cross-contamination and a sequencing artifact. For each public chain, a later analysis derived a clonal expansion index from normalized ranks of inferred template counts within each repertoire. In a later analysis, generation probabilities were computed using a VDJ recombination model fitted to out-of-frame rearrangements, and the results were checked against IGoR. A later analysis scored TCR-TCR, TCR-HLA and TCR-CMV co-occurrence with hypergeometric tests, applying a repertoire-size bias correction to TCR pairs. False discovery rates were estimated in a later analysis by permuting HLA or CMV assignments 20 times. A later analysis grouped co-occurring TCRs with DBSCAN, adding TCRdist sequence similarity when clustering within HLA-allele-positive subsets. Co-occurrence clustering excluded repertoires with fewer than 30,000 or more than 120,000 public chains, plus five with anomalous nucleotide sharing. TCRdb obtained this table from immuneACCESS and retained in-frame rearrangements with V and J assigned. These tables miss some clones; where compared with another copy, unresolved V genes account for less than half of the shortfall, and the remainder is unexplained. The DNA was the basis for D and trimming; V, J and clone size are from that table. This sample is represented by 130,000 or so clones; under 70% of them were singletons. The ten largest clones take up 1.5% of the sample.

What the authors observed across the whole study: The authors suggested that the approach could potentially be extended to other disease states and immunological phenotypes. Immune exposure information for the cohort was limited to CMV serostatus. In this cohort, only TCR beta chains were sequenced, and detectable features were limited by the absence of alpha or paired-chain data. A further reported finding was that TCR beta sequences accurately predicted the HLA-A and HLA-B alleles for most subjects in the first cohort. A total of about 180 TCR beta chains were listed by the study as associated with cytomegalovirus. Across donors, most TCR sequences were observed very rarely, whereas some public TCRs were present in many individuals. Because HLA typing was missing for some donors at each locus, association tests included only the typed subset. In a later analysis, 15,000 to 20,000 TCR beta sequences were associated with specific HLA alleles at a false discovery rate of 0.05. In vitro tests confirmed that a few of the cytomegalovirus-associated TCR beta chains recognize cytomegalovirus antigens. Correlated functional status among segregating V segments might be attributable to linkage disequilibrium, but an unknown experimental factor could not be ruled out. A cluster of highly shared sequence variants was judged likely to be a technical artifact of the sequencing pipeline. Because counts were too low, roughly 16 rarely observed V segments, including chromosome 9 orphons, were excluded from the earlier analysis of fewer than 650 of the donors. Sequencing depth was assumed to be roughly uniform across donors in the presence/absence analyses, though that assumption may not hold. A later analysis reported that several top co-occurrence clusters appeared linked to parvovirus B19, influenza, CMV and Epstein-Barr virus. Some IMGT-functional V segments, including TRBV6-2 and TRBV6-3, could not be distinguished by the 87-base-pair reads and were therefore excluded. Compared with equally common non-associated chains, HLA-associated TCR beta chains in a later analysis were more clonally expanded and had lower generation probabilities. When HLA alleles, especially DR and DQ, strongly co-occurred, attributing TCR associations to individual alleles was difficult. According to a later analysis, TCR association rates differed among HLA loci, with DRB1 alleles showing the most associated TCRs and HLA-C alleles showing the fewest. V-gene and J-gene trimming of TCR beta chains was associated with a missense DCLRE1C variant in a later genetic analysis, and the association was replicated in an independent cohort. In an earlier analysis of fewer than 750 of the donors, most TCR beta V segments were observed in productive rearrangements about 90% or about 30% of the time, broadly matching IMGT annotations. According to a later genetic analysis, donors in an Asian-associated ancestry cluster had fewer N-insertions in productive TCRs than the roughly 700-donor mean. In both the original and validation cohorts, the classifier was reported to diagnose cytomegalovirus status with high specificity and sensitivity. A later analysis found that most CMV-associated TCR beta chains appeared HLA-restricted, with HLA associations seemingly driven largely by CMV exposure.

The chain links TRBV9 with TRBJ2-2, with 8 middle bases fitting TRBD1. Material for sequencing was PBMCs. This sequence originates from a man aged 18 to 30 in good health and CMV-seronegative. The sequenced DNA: TGTGCCAGCAGCGTAGGCCAGGGGGCGGTTACCGGGGAGCTGTTTTTT. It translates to CASSVGQGAVTGELFF. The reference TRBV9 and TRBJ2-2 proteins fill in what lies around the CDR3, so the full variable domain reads DSGVTQTPKHLITATGQRVTLRCSPRSGDLSVYWYQQSLDQGLQFLIQYYNGEERAKGNILERFSAQQFPDLHSELNLSSLELGDSALYFCASSVGQGAVTGELFFGEGSRLTVL.